A selection of T cell receptor beta chains follows, all from one sample in a study of blood T cell repertoires in COVID-19. TCRdb keeps only in-frame clones here, not all; method: immunoSEQ multiplex PCR. The sample lists a few hundred thousand clones, around 85% occurring once. The sample taken for sequencing was peripheral blood. The receptors were gathered from a human donor in a cohort sampled during active COVID-19. The CDR3 runs from the conserved cysteine through the conserved F or W. The D gene is left open where the match is weak. Clone size is stated in some rows and not others, as once, few, many or a class when expanded.

NA | NA | TRBJ1-1 | TRBV27 | CASSFGGRNTEAFF | TGTGCCAGCAGTTTTGGAGGGAGGAACACTGAAGCTTTCTTT
NA | medium-sized | TRBJ1-1 | TRBV5-6 | CASSLNGHNTEAFF | TGTGCCAGCAGCTTGAATGGGCACAACACTGAAGCTTTCTTT
NA | NA | TRBJ1-2 | TRBV15 | CATSQNGREGYTF | TGTGCCACCAGCCAAAATGGGAGGGAAGGCTACACCTTC
NA | NA | TRBJ2-7 | TRBV5-1 | CATLNPQGIYEQYF | TGCGCCACCCTCAACCCGCAGGGGATCTACGAGCAGTACTTC
NA | NA | TRBJ1-2 | TRBV24-1 | CATSAASTNYGYTF | TGTGCCACCAGTGCCGCCAGTACTAACTATGGCTACACCTTC
NA | NA | TRBJ1-1 | TRBV25-1 | CASSEGAYAFAFF | TGTGCCAGCAGTGAAGGGGCGTACGCGTTCGCTTTCTTT
NA | few | TRBJ1-2 | TRBV20-1 | CSARRDYGYTF | TGCAGTGCTAGACGGGACTATGGCTACACCTTC
TRBD1 | NA | TRBJ1-1 | TRBV3-1/TRBV3-2 | CASSRSGGNTEAFF | TGTGCCAGCAGCCGTTCAGGGGGCAACACTGAAGCTTTCTTT
NA | NA | TRBJ2-5 | TRBV2 | CASSDFRETQYF | TGTGCCAGCAGTGATTTCCGGGAGACCCAGTACTTC
TRBD1 | NA | TRBJ2-2 | TRBV13 | CASSPDRAGGELFF | TGTGCCAGCAGCCCAGACAGGGCCGGCGGGGAGCTGTTTTTT
NA | NA | TRBJ1-1 | TRBV6-5 | CASRPNDRGEAFF | TGTGCCAGCAGACCGAACGACAGAGGTGAAGCTTTCTTT
TRBD2 | NA | TRBJ2-1 | TRBV5-4 | CASSQTSGGTGEQFF | TGTGCCAGCAGCCAAACTAGCGGGGGGACAGGTGAGCAGTTCTTC
NA | once | TRBJ2-3 | TRBV30 | CAGSGSGGDTQYF | TGTGCCGGGAGCGGCAGCGGCGGAGATACGCAGTATTTT
TRBD1 | NA | TRBJ1-2 | TRBV10-3 | CAISDTGQGADYGYTF | TGTGCCATCAGTGATACCGGACAGGGGGCGGACTATGGCTACACCTTC
TRBD1 | NA | TRBJ2-6 | TRBV10-3 | CAISPGQGSPGANVLTF | TGTGCCATCAGCCCGGGACAGGGGAGTCCTGGGGCCAACGTCCTGACTTTC
NA | NA | TRBJ1-2 | TRBV29-1 | CSVIGRGYGYTF | TGCAGCGTTATCGGGAGGGGGTATGGCTACACCTTC
TRBD1 | once | TRBJ1-1 | TRBV14 | CASSQDNFFGYRGTTTSNTEAFF | TGTGCCAGCAGCCAAGATAATTTTTTTGGTTACAGGGGAACCACTACCTCGAACACTGAAGCTTTCTTT
TRBD1 | NA | TRBJ2-2 | TRBV7-9 | CASSLGVTGAGELFF | TGTGCCAGCAGCTTAGGCGTGACAGGGGCCGGGGAGCTGTTTTTT
NA | NA | TRBJ2-2 | TRBV10-3 | CAISESLAELFF | TGTGCCATCAGTGAATCGCTAGCGGAGCTGTTTTTT
TRBD1 | few | TRBJ1-2 | TRBV7-9 | CASSPHTGTGYSRYTF | TGTGCCAGCAGCCCACATACCGGGACAGGGTACTCTCGCTACACCTTC
NA | NA | TRBJ1-1 | TRBV5-1 | CASSLNRDMNTEAFF | TGCGCCAGCAGCTTGAACCGTGACATGAACACTGAAGCTTTCTTT
NA | NA | TRBJ1-1 | TRBV18 | CASSPRAAGGTEAFF | TGTGCCAGCTCACCACGGGCGGCCGGGGGCACTGAAGCTTTCTTT
TRBD1 | once | TRBJ2-5 | TRBV6-5 | CASSYPTDRGGETQYF | TGTGCCAGCAGTTACCCTACGGACAGGGGAGGAGAGACCCAGTACTTC
TRBD2 | NA | TRBJ2-1 | TRBV4-2 | CASSQGLSGGGNEQFF | TGTGCCAGCAGCCAAGGCCTCAGCGGGGGAGGGAATGAGCAGTTCTTC
NA | NA | TRBJ1-5 | TRBV5-6 | CASSLGLNQPQHF | TGTGCCAGCAGCTTGGGTCTGAATCAGCCCCAGCATTTT
TRBD1 | NA | TRBJ2-3 | TRBV29-1 | CSVPRQGTDTQYF | TGCAGCGTTCCGAGACAGGGTACAGATACGCAGTATTTT
TRBD1 | once | TRBJ1-1 | TRBV5-1 | CASSLGDRGSEAFF | TGCGCCAGCAGCTTGGGGGACAGGGGTTCTGAAGCTTTCTTT
NA | once | TRBJ1-2 | TRBV7-2 | CASSLEPTPFYGYTF | TGTGCCAGCAGCTTAGAACCGACACCCTTTTATGGCTACACCTTC
NA | NA | TRBJ1-1 | TRBV18 | CASSLGATEAFF | TGTGCCAGCTCACTGGGGGCCACTGAAGCTTTCTTT
TRBD1 | NA | TRBJ1-5 | TRBV12-3/TRBV12-4 | CASSSGQTAQHF | TGTGCCAGCAGTTCGGGACAGACAGCCCAGCATTTT
NA | NA | TRBJ2-6 | TRBV27 | CASGASGANVLTF | TGTGCCAGCGGGGCCTCTGGGGCCAACGTCCTGACTTTC
NA | NA | TRBJ1-4 | TRBV14 | CASSQSGRDFEKLFF | TGTGCCAGCAGTCAATCGGGCAGGGACTTTGAAAAACTGTTTTTT
NA | NA | TRBJ2-7 | TRBV24-1 | CATSDARGSYEQYF | TGTGCCACCAGCGACGCCAGGGGATCCTACGAGCAGTACTTC
TRBD1 | NA | TRBJ1-2 | TRBV6-5 | CASRDRGRRGYTF | TGTGCCAGCAGGGACAGGGGGCGTCGGGGCTACACCTTC
TRBD2 | NA | TRBJ2-3 | TRBV7-2 | CASRPKAGGILSTDTQYF | TGTGCCAGCAGACCGAAAGCGGGGGGTATTTTAAGCACAGATACGCAGTATTTT
TRBD1 | NA | TRBJ1-1 | TRBV20-1 | CSADRTGRAFF | TGCAGTGCTGATAGGACAGGGCGAGCTTTCTTT
TRBD1 | NA | TRBJ2-7 | TRBV6-5 | CASSYSTGEGEQYF | TGTGCCAGCAGTTACTCCACAGGGGAAGGGGAGCAGTACTTC
TRBD2 | NA | TRBJ2-6 | TRBV7-9 | CASSRPGLAGGTGANVLTF | TGTGCCAGCAGCCGCCCAGGACTAGCGGGGGGCACTGGGGCCAACGTCCTGACTTTC
NA | NA | TRBJ2-3 | TRBV3-1/TRBV3-2 | CASSQDKIASTDTQYF | TGTGCCAGCAGCCAAGATAAGATAGCTAGCACAGATACGCAGTATTTT
NA | NA | TRBJ1-3 | TRBV28 | CASSLRGPGNTIYF | TGTGCCAGCAGTTTGAGAGGGCCTGGAAACACCATATATTTT
NA | once | TRBJ1-2 | TRBV7-2 | CASSLVGSREDGYTF | TGTGCCAGCAGCTTAGTGGGGTCCAGGGAAGATGGCTACACCTTC
TRBD1 | NA | TRBJ2-1 | TRBV18 | CASSPSKGGEDNEQFF | TGTGCCAGCTCACCATCTAAAGGGGGCGAGGACAATGAGCAGTTCTTC
TRBD2 | NA | TRBJ2-1 | TRBV18 | CASSLSGGSYNEQFF | TGTGCCAGCTCACTTAGCGGGGGCTCCTACAATGAGCAGTTCTTC
TRBD1 | NA | TRBJ2-5 | TRBV28 | CASRIRDRAPETQYF | TGTGCCAGCAGAATCCGGGACAGGGCTCCAGAGACCCAGTACTTC
NA | NA | TRBJ2-1 | TRBV5-1 | CASSSPTRNEQFF | TGCGCCAGCAGCTCCCCTACTCGGAATGAGCAGTTCTTC
NA | NA | TRBJ2-1 | TRBV20-1 | CSASGTIGSEQFF | TGCAGTGCTAGTGGTACTATCGGTAGTGAGCAGTTCTTC
TRBD1 | once | TRBJ1-2 | TRBV5-6 | CASSDTGGNGYTF | TGTGCCAGCAGCGATACAGGGGGAAATGGCTACACCTTC
NA | many | TRBJ2-1 | TRBV12-5 | CASGLVGSRHNEQFF | TGTGCTAGTGGCCTGGTGGGCAGCCGGCACAATGAGCAGTTCTTC
NA | NA | TRBJ1-5 | TRBV24-1 | CATSGQGIGQPQHF | TGTGCCACCAGTGGGCAGGGCATAGGTCAGCCCCAGCATTTT
NA | NA | TRBJ2-7 | TRBV19 | CASSASSSYEQYF | TGTGCCAGTAGTGCATCTAGCTCCTACGAGCAGTACTTC
NA | NA | TRBJ1-1 | TRBV6-5 | CASRSGGLRSEAFF | TGTGCCAGCAGGTCGGGGGGTTTGAGGTCTGAAGCTTTCTTT
NA | NA | TRBJ1-1 | TRBV19 | CASSIGRGMNTEAFF | TGTGCCAGTAGTATAGGTAGGGGCATGAACACTGAAGCTTTCTTT
NA | NA | TRBJ1-1 | TRBV5-1 | CASSIRQDTEAFF | TGCGCCAGCAGCATCAGACAGGACACTGAAGCTTTCTTT
TRBD2 | NA | TRBJ2-2 | TRBV6-6 | CASTEGLATGELFF | TGTGCCAGCACCGAGGGACTAGCGACCGGGGAGCTGTTTTTT